This TCR beta chain stems from a study of CD8+ T cells in alopecia areata. Study in general: People stayed on tofacitinib for 6 to 18 months, then stopped the drug for 6 months.

Documented treatment: oral pan-JAK inhibitor, 5-10 mg twice daily. Trimming pared 0 bases from V and 7 bases from J, leaving 3 bases between. Germline V gives CDR1 MGHRA, CDR2 YSYEKL. This CDR3 contains 12 residues. cDNA serving as the sequencing template came from extracted, reverse transcribed RNA. TCRdb's copy holds only in-frame clones and misses some; the assay was immunoSEQ multiplex PCR. The sample lists 150,000 to 200,000 clones; roughly 50% were seen once. The input for sequencing was CD8+ T cells sorted from blood, taken at week 24, from a patient treated with tofacitinib. The chain employs TRBV4-1 and TRBJ1-4; the D is unclear. This TCR came from a human donor with alopecia areata. The chain's CDR3 is CASSQDGEKLFF. CDR3 DNA sequence: TGCGCCAGCAGCCAAGATGGTGAAAAACTGTTTTTT.